This entry concerns a single T cell receptor (beta chain). This specimen comes from a study of T-cell reconstitution after alpha-beta-depleted transplantation in children. Preparation of the TCRbeta library involved a method that used unique molecular identifiers. Using its own MiXCR run on the PCR reads, TCRdb lists one record per CDR3 protein. The repertoire includes about 410,000 distinct CDR3 sequences, roughly 20% of them detected once, and about 3.8% sits in the top ten. V lost 9 bases and J 0 bases, leaving 14 bases between the germline ends. In germline, CDR1 is ENHRY, CDR2 SYGVKD. This CDR3 region has 15 residues.

This TCR derives from a human donor who donated a stem cell graft to a child with acute myeloid leukemia. Specimen: PBMCs from the stem cell graft donor, collected from the stem cell graft. V usage is TRBV10-3 and J usage is TRBJ2-2, with D tentatively TRBD1 (6 bases). In DNA form, the CDR3 reads TGTGCCATAGGGACACCCCGGGCGAACACCGGGGAGCTGTTTTTT. It encodes CAIGTPRANTGELFF.